This is a list of T cell receptor beta chains from one sample in a study of blood T cell repertoires in COVID-19. Measured with immunoSEQ multiplex PCR; TCRdb has only the in-frame clones, and not every one. The table lists 300,000 to 400,000 clones, around 88% of them singletons, with 1.6% in the top ten. The specimen sequenced was peripheral blood. These receptors all come from a woman aged 25 to 39 with COVID-19, enrolled during active disease. Each CDR3 is given with its conserved first and last residue. The D gene is left open where the match is weak. Only part of the rows carry a size: once, few, many, or a class if the clone is expanded.

CDR3nt: TGTGCCAGTAGTATCGTCGGGGGGACCTCCTACAATGAGCAGTTCTTC
CDR3aa: CASSIVGGTSYNEQFF
d_gene: TRBD2
abundance: NA
v_gene: TRBV19
j_gene: TRBJ2-1

CDR3nt: TGTGCCAGCAGTGAACACAGGGGGGGGAGCTCTGGGGCCAACGTCCTGACTTTC
CDR3aa: CASSEHRGGSSGANVLTF
d_gene: NA
abundance: NA
v_gene: TRBV25-1
j_gene: TRBJ2-6

CDR3nt: TGTGCCAGCAGCCGGCGGGACCCTAACTATGGCTACACCTTC
CDR3aa: CASSRRDPNYGYTF
d_gene: NA
abundance: NA
v_gene: TRBV14
j_gene: TRBJ1-2

CDR3nt: TGCAGCGCCTGGGGAGCGGGGGGAAACACAGATACGCAGTATTTT
CDR3aa: CSAWGAGGNTDTQYF
d_gene: TRBD2
abundance: NA
v_gene: TRBV29-1
j_gene: TRBJ2-3

CDR3nt: TGTGCCAGTAACAGGGTCAACAATTCACCCCTCCACTTT
CDR3aa: CASNRVNNSPLHF
d_gene: NA
abundance: NA
v_gene: TRBV9
j_gene: TRBJ1-6

CDR3nt: TGCGCCAGCAGCCAAGTGACCAGGGGGGACGGTGGCTACACCTTC
CDR3aa: CASSQVTRGDGGYTF
d_gene: TRBD1
abundance: NA
v_gene: TRBV4-1
j_gene: TRBJ1-2

CDR3nt: TGTGCCAGCAGCCCAAGGGACAGGGGAGGGACTGAAGCTTTCTTT
CDR3aa: CASSPRDRGGTEAFF
d_gene: TRBD1
abundance: NA
v_gene: TRBV5-4
j_gene: TRBJ1-1

CDR3nt: TGCAGTGCCAGAACAGGCCCTGAAGCTTTCTTT
CDR3aa: CSARTGPEAFF
d_gene: NA
abundance: NA
v_gene: TRBV20-1
j_gene: TRBJ1-1

CDR3nt: TGTGCCAGCAGCTTCGGCGGCAACAATGAGCAGTTCTTC
CDR3aa: CASSFGGNNEQFF
d_gene: NA
abundance: NA
v_gene: TRBV5-5
j_gene: TRBJ2-1

CDR3nt: TGTGCCAGCAGCTTAAACGGGGGGCTTCAGGCCGGGGAGCTGTTTTTT
CDR3aa: CASSLNGGLQAGELFF
d_gene: NA
abundance: NA
v_gene: TRBV7-2
j_gene: TRBJ2-2

CDR3nt: TGTGCCAGCAGCCCCAGACAGGGCGATGGCTACACCTTC
CDR3aa: CASSPRQGDGYTF
d_gene: TRBD1
abundance: NA
v_gene: TRBV7-2
j_gene: TRBJ1-2

CDR3nt: TGTGCCAGCTCCCTGACAGGGGATAATTCACCCCTCCACTTT
CDR3aa: CASSLTGDNSPLHF
d_gene: TRBD1
abundance: NA
v_gene: TRBV3-1/TRBV3-2
j_gene: TRBJ1-6

CDR3nt: TGCGCCAGCAGCTTCGGAGCGGGGGGCCCCGGGGAGCTGTTTTTT
CDR3aa: CASSFGAGGPGELFF
d_gene: TRBD2
abundance: NA
v_gene: TRBV5-1
j_gene: TRBJ2-2

CDR3nt: TGTGCCATCGGAAAAGGGGGCGCGGTAATCGACTACACCTTC
CDR3aa: CAIGKGGAVIDYTF
d_gene: TRBD1
abundance: NA
v_gene: TRBV10-3
j_gene: TRBJ1-2

CDR3nt: TGTGCCAGTAGCAACAGGGCGTATGGCTACACCTTC
CDR3aa: CASSNRAYGYTF
d_gene: NA
abundance: few
v_gene: TRBV19
j_gene: TRBJ1-2

CDR3nt: TGCAGCATCGGACACCGCAACTATGGCTACACCTTC
CDR3aa: CSIGHRNYGYTF
d_gene: NA
abundance: NA
v_gene: TRBV29-1
j_gene: TRBJ1-2

CDR3nt: TGTGCCAGCCGGGGGAGCAATCAGCCCCAGCATTTT
CDR3aa: CASRGSNQPQHF
d_gene: NA
abundance: few
v_gene: TRBV12-3/TRBV12-4
j_gene: TRBJ1-5

CDR3nt: TGTGCCAGCAGCTTCATGACAGGGGATAATTCACCCCTCCACTTT
CDR3aa: CASSFMTGDNSPLHF
d_gene: TRBD1
abundance: NA
v_gene: TRBV7-2
j_gene: TRBJ1-6

CDR3nt: TGCGCCAGCAGCCAAAAGATAGGGGGGGCCGCAGAGACCCAGTACTTC
CDR3aa: CASSQKIGGAAETQYF
d_gene: NA
abundance: NA
v_gene: TRBV4-1
j_gene: TRBJ2-5

CDR3nt: TGTGCCAGCAGGTCCTCCAGGGTTATAGGAGGCTACACCTTC
CDR3aa: CASRSSRVIGGYTF
d_gene: NA
abundance: NA
v_gene: TRBV28
j_gene: TRBJ1-2

CDR3nt: TGTGCCATCAGGCGGGGGGGCGACACCGGGGAGCTGTTTTTT
CDR3aa: CAIRRGGDTGELFF
d_gene: TRBD2
abundance: once
v_gene: TRBV10-3
j_gene: TRBJ2-2

CDR3nt: TGTGCCAGTACTCCTCAGGGGAACAATCAGCCCCAGCATTTT
CDR3aa: CASTPQGNNQPQHF
d_gene: NA
abundance: few
v_gene: TRBV19
j_gene: TRBJ1-5

CDR3nt: TGTGCCAGCAGTTACCGCGGGGGACCCACCAACATTCAGTACTTC
CDR3aa: CASSYRGGPTNIQYF
d_gene: TRBD2
abundance: NA
v_gene: TRBV6-2/TRBV6-3
j_gene: TRBJ2-4

CDR3nt: TGTGCCAGCAGCCTGCGGCGGGAGACCCAGTACTTC
CDR3aa: CASSLRRETQYF
d_gene: NA
abundance: NA
v_gene: TRBV3-1/TRBV3-2
j_gene: TRBJ2-5

CDR3nt: TGTGCCAGCAGCGTCTCCATCGGGACACAAGGCCAAGAGACCCAGTACTTC
CDR3aa: CASSVSIGTQGQETQYF
d_gene: NA
abundance: NA
v_gene: TRBV9
j_gene: TRBJ2-5

CDR3nt: TGTGCCAGCAGCCCGTCCCGGGGGAGAGCTAACTATGGCTACACCTTC
CDR3aa: CASSPSRGRANYGYTF
d_gene: NA
abundance: NA
v_gene: TRBV11-3
j_gene: TRBJ1-2

CDR3nt: TGTGCCAGCAGCTCCGCGACAGGGATATCCTCTGGGGCCAACGTCCTGACTTTC
CDR3aa: CASSSATGISSGANVLTF
d_gene: TRBD1
abundance: NA
v_gene: TRBV7-9
j_gene: TRBJ2-6

CDR3nt: TGTGCCAGCAGTCAGGATAGCTCCTATAATTCACCCCTCCACTTT
CDR3aa: CASSQDSSYNSPLHF
d_gene: NA
abundance: few
v_gene: TRBV27
j_gene: TRBJ1-6

CDR3nt: TGTGCCAGCGGGAAGGGACTAGCGACTAGCACAGATACGCAGTATTTT
CDR3aa: CASGKGLATSTDTQYF
d_gene: TRBD2
abundance: NA
v_gene: TRBV18
j_gene: TRBJ2-3

CDR3nt: TGTGCCAGCAACAGCCAATATGGCTACACCTTC
CDR3aa: CASNSQYGYTF
d_gene: NA
abundance: NA
v_gene: TRBV2
j_gene: TRBJ1-2

CDR3nt: TGTGCCAGCATCCGGGGGGAGACCTTTAATGAAAAACTGTTTTTT
CDR3aa: CASIRGETFNEKLFF
d_gene: NA
abundance: NA
v_gene: TRBV2
j_gene: TRBJ1-4

CDR3nt: TGTGCCATCAGAACCAACAGGGACGACACTGAAGCTTTCTTT
CDR3aa: CAIRTNRDDTEAFF
d_gene: NA
abundance: NA
v_gene: TRBV10-3
j_gene: TRBJ1-1

CDR3nt: TGTGCCAGCAGGACACAGGCCCTTAATTCACCCCTCCACTTT
CDR3aa: CASRTQALNSPLHF
d_gene: NA
abundance: once
v_gene: TRBV28
j_gene: TRBJ1-6

CDR3nt: TGTGCCAGCAGAAATTGGGTGTCGGGTAATGAAAAACTGTTTTTT
CDR3aa: CASRNWVSGNEKLFF
d_gene: NA
abundance: NA
v_gene: TRBV13
j_gene: TRBJ1-4

CDR3nt: TGTGCCAGCAGCTTGGACAGGTCTCAGCCCCAGCATTTT
CDR3aa: CASSLDRSQPQHF
d_gene: TRBD1
abundance: NA
v_gene: TRBV11-2
j_gene: TRBJ1-5

CDR3nt: TGTGCCAGCTCACCCAGGGCCTCAACGGAGACCCAGTACTTC
CDR3aa: CASSPRASTETQYF
d_gene: NA
abundance: NA
v_gene: TRBV18
j_gene: TRBJ2-5

CDR3nt: TGTGCCAGCAGTCCGGGGGGAGGGAATGAGCAGTTCTTC
CDR3aa: CASSPGGGNEQFF
d_gene: TRBD2
abundance: NA
v_gene: TRBV27
j_gene: TRBJ2-1

CDR3nt: TGTGCCAGCAGTTTAATAAAGGGGGAAGGAGATACGCAGTATTTT
CDR3aa: CASSLIKGEGDTQYF
d_gene: NA
abundance: NA
v_gene: TRBV27
j_gene: TRBJ2-3

CDR3nt: TGTGCCAGCAGTTCCCAAGCGGGGGGGCTAGTAGAGACCCAGTACTTC
CDR3aa: CASSSQAGGLVETQYF
d_gene: TRBD2
abundance: once
v_gene: TRBV6-2/TRBV6-3
j_gene: TRBJ2-5

CDR3nt: TGTGCCAGCCAATCCTACGGGACAAGCTACAAGAACACTGAAGCTTTCTTT
CDR3aa: CASQSYGTSYKNTEAFF
d_gene: NA
abundance: NA
v_gene: TRBV27
j_gene: TRBJ1-1

CDR3nt: TGTGCCACCAGCAGAGACGGGGGCACAGATACGCAGTATTTT
CDR3aa: CATSRDGGTDTQYF
d_gene: NA
abundance: NA
v_gene: TRBV15
j_gene: TRBJ2-3

CDR3nt: TGTGCCAGTGGACAGGTTGAGGTCGGGGAGCTGTTTTTT
CDR3aa: CASGQVEVGELFF
d_gene: TRBD1
abundance: NA
v_gene: TRBV2
j_gene: TRBJ2-2

CDR3nt: TGCGCCAGCAGCCAAGCTGACAGGGCCAATTCACCCCTCCACTTT
CDR3aa: CASSQADRANSPLHF
d_gene: TRBD1
abundance: NA
v_gene: TRBV4-3
j_gene: TRBJ1-6

CDR3nt: TGCGCCAGCAGCCAAGAAGGGGGATCGCACTATAATTCACCCCTCCACTTT
CDR3aa: CASSQEGGSHYNSPLHF
d_gene: NA
abundance: NA
v_gene: TRBV4-1
j_gene: TRBJ1-6

CDR3nt: TGCGCCAGCAGCCAAGATATTCGAGCAGGGTATTCCGGGGAGCTGTTTTTT
CDR3aa: CASSQDIRAGYSGELFF
d_gene: NA
abundance: NA
v_gene: TRBV4-1
j_gene: TRBJ2-2

CDR3nt: TGCGCCAGCAGTCGGCAGGGGGCGGAAAAACTGTTTTTT
CDR3aa: CASSRQGAEKLFF
d_gene: TRBD1
abundance: NA
v_gene: TRBV4-1
j_gene: TRBJ1-4

CDR3nt: TGTGCCAGCACTTCCCGGGGGGGCACCTACAATGAGCAGTTCTTC
CDR3aa: CASTSRGGTYNEQFF
d_gene: TRBD2
abundance: NA
v_gene: TRBV27
j_gene: TRBJ2-1

CDR3nt: TGTGCCAGCAGCCAATTCGGACTAGCCGGCACAGATACGCAGTATTTT
CDR3aa: CASSQFGLAGTDTQYF
d_gene: TRBD2
abundance: NA
v_gene: TRBV3-1/TRBV3-2
j_gene: TRBJ2-3

CDR3nt: TGCAGTGCCAGTTATGGCTCCGGAAACACCATATATTTT
CDR3aa: CSASYGSGNTIYF
d_gene: NA
abundance: NA
v_gene: TRBV20-1
j_gene: TRBJ1-3

CDR3nt: TGTGCCAGCAGTTCGACATATGGCTACACCTTC
CDR3aa: CASSSTYGYTF
d_gene: NA
abundance: NA
v_gene: TRBV28
j_gene: TRBJ1-2

CDR3nt: TGTGCCAGCAGTGAAGACAGGTTAATGAACACTGAAGCTTTCTTT
CDR3aa: CASSEDRLMNTEAFF
d_gene: NA
abundance: NA
v_gene: TRBV2
j_gene: TRBJ1-1

CDR3nt: TGCGCCAGCGGGTCGCGGGGGGAAAGCACAGATACGCAGTATTTT
CDR3aa: CASGSRGESTDTQYF
d_gene: TRBD2
abundance: NA
v_gene: TRBV4-3
j_gene: TRBJ2-3

CDR3nt: TGTGCCAGCAGCCCCTTCGGGGGGGCAGATACGCAGTATTTT
CDR3aa: CASSPFGGADTQYF
d_gene: TRBD2
abundance: NA
v_gene: TRBV5-5
j_gene: TRBJ2-3

CDR3nt: TGTGCCAGCAGTTTACTAGCGGGGGGGCCCTACACCGGGGAGCTGTTTTTT
CDR3aa: CASSLLAGGPYTGELFF
d_gene: TRBD2
abundance: NA
v_gene: TRBV27
j_gene: TRBJ2-2

CDR3nt: TGTGCCAGCAGTATTAGCGTTCTCGTGGGAGAGCAGTTCTTC
CDR3aa: CASSISVLVGEQFF
d_gene: NA
abundance: few
v_gene: TRBV2
j_gene: TRBJ2-1

CDR3nt: TGTGCCAGCAGCACCCGGGTCACTGAAGCTTTCTTT
CDR3aa: CASSTRVTEAFF
d_gene: NA
abundance: NA
v_gene: TRBV28
j_gene: TRBJ1-1

CDR3nt: TGTGCCACCTCCAGGGCCAGAAATGAAAAACTGTTTTTT
CDR3aa: CATSRARNEKLFF
d_gene: NA
abundance: NA
v_gene: TRBV18
j_gene: TRBJ1-4

CDR3nt: TGTGCCAGCAGCGTCGACGCCCCAGGGTTTAGAGGCTACACCTTC
CDR3aa: CASSVDAPGFRGYTF
d_gene: NA
abundance: NA
v_gene: TRBV9
j_gene: TRBJ1-2

CDR3nt: TGTGCCAGCAGCTTAATCGCGGGCACCGGGGAGCTGTTTTTT
CDR3aa: CASSLIAGTGELFF
d_gene: NA
abundance: NA
v_gene: TRBV7-2
j_gene: TRBJ2-2